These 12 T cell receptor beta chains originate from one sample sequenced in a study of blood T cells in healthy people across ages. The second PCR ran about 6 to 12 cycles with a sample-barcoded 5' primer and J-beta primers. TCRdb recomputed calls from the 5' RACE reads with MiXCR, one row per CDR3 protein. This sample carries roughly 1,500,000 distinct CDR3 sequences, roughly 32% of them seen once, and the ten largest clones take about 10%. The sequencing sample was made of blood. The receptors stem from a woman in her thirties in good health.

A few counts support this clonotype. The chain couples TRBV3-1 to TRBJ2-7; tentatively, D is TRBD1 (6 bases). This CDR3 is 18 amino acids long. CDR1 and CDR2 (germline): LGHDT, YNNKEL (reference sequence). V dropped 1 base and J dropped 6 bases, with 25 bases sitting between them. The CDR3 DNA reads TGTGCCAGCAGCCAAGGAATTTACAGGGATTCCCCCTACCGCGAGCAGTACTTC. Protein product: CASSQGIYRDSPYREQYF.

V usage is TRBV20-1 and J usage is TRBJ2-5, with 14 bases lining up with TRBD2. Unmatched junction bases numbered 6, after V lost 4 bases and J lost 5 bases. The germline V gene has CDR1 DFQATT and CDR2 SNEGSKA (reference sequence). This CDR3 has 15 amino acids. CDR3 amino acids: CSATGTSGRIETQYF. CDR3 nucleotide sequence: TGCAGTGCTACGGGGACTAGCGGGAGAATTGAGACCCAGTACTTC.

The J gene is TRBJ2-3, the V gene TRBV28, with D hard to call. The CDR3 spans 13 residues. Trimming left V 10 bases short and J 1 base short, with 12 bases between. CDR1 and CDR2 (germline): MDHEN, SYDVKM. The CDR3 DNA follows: TGTGCCAACAGCCCCGGAGGCACAGATACGCAGTATTTT. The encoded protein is CANSPGGTDTQYF.

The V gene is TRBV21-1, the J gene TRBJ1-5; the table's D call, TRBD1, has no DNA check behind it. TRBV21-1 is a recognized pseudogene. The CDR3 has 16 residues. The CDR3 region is CASSKVEQGGNQPQHF. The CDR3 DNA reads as TGTGCCAGCAGCAAAGTAGAACAGGGAGGTAATCAGCCCCAGCATTTT.

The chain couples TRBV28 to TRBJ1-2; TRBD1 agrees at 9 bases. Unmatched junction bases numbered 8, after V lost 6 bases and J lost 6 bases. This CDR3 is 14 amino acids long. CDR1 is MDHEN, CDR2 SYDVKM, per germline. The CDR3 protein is CASSSRGQGHGYTF. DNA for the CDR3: TGTGCCAGCAGCTCCCGGGGACAGGGCCATGGCTACACCTTC.

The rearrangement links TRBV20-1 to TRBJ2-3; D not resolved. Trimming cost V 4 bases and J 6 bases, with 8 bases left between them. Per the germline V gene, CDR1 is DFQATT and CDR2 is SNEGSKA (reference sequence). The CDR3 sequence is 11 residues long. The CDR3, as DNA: TGCAGTGCTATCCTCAGTGATACGCAGTATTTT. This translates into CSAILSDTQYF.

The DNA for the CDR3 is TGTGCCAGCAGCATAGCCTCCGAGACCCAGTACTTC. This codes for CASSIASETQYF. The chain combines TRBV6-2 or TRBV6-3 with TRBJ2-5; no definite D call. V was clipped by 6 bases and J by 5 bases, with 10 bases between them. The germline V gene encodes CDR1 MNHEY and CDR2 SVGEGT. This CDR3 is 12 amino acids long.

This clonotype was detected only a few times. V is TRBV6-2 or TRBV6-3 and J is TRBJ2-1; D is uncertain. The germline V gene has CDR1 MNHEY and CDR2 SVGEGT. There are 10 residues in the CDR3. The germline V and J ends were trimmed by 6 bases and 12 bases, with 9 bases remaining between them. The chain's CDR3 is CASRDLVQFF. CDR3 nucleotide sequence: TGTGCCAGCAGGGATTTGGTGCAGTTCTTC.

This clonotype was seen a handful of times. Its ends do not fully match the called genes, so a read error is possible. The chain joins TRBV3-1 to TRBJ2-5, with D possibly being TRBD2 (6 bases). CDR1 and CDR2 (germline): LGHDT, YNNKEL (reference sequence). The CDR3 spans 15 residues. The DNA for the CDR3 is TGTACCAGCCGAACGGGGGAGATTGCCCAAGAGACCCAGTACTTC. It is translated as CTSRTGEIAQETQYF.

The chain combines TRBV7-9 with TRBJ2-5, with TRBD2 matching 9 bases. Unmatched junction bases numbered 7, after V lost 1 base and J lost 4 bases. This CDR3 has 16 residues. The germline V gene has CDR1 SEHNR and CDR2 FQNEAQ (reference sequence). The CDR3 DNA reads TGTGCCAGCAGCTTAGGGCTAGCGGGGTATGGAGAGACCCAGTACTTC. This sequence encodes CASSLGLAGYGETQYF.

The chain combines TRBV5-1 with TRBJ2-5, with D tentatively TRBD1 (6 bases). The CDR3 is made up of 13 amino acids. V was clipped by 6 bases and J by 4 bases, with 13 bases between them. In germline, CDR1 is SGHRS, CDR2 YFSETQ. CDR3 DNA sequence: TGCGCCAGCACAGGGGCCCTGGGAGAGACCCAGTACTTC. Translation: CASTGALGETQYF.

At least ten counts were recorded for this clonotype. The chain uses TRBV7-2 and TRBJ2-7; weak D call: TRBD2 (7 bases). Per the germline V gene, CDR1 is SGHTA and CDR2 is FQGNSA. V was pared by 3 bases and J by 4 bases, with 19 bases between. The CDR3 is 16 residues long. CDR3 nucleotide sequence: TGTGCCAGCAGCTTGGGTCCGGGGGGCGCGGAATACGAGCAGTACTTC. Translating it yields CASSLGPGGAEYEQYF.